The entry that follows covers one TCR beta chain sequence. The antigen remains undetermined. The primer mix had 60 Vbeta and 13 Jbeta primers. Generated by immunoSEQ multiplex PCR, the TCRdb table keeps only in-frame clones and is missing some. This repertoire includes more than 200,000 clones. This CDR3 is built from 14 residues. V shed 6 bases, J shed 4 bases, and the junction held 5 bases outside the gene matches. Germline V gene data show CDR1 as MNHNY and CDR2 as SVGAGI (reference sequence). The data are from a study of cytomegalovirus exposure and HLA in healthy donors. Findings and caveats of the study: For presence/absence analyses, sequencing depth was assumed to be roughly uniform across donors. Analysis was performed later, and it showed HLA-associated TCR beta chains to be more clonally expanded than equally common others. Later analysis demonstrated an association between a missense DCLRE1C variant and TCR beta V- and J-gene trimming.

This clonotype was obtained from a young woman in good health and CMV-seropositive. This chain uses TRBV6-6 with TRBJ1-2; 10 bases are shared with TRBD1. Input material: PBMCs. Written as DNA, the CDR3 is TGTGCCAGCAGAAGACAGGGGGCGTTCTATGGCTACACCTTC. This codes for CASRRQGAFYGYTF.